These T cell receptor beta chains were read from a single sample in a study of beta chain features in type 1 diabetes. The table came from immunoSEQ multiplex PCR; TCRdb's copy has only in-frame clones and leaves some out. The table includes around 260,000 clones, around 24% detected once. Sequenced: naive CD4+ T cells from blood. The receptor set was obtained from a woman in her twenties or thirties with type 1 diabetes. Each CDR3 is given with its conserved first and last residue. D genes are given only for firm matches. Some rows mark clone size as missing; the rest say once, few, many or name a class of expanded clone.

j_call clone_size v_call d_call cdr3_aa cdr3_nt
TRBJ2-7 few TRBV11-2 TRBD1 CASSLRDRGGYEQYF TGTGCCAGCAGCCTTCGGGACAGGGGGGGCTACGAGCAGTACTTC
TRBJ2-1 few TRBV11-2 TRBD2 CASSLRPSGNNEQFF TGTGCCAGCAGCTTACGTCCTAGCGGGAACAATGAGCAGTTCTTC
TRBJ1-2 NA TRBV6-1 TRBD1 CASSEVGQQLYGYTF TGTGCCAGCAGTGAAGTGGGACAGCAGCTCTATGGCTACACCTTC
TRBJ1-4 NA TRBV29-1 NA CSVSGHEANEKLFF TGCAGCGTTTCGGGACACGAGGCTAATGAAAAACTGTTTTTT
TRBJ1-2 few TRBV5-1 NA CASSLEWSGRHLNYGYTF TGCGCCAGCAGCTTGGAGTGGTCAGGGCGGCACCTAAACTATGGCTACACCTTC
TRBJ2-1 few TRBV5-6 TRBD2 CASSRRTSANNEQFF TGTGCCAGCAGCCGGCGGACTAGCGCCAACAATGAGCAGTTCTTC
TRBJ1-5 few TRBV4-1 NA CASSQDGRRDRYSNQPQHF TGCGCCAGCAGCCAAGATGGGAGGAGGGATCGGTATAGCAATCAGCCCCAGCATTTT
TRBJ1-1 few TRBV29-1 NA CSVMKHRVLLTEAFF TGCAGCGTGATGAAGCACAGGGTCCTCCTCACTGAAGCTTTCTTT
TRBJ2-3 NA TRBV28 NA CASSLGLDTQYF TGTGCCAGCAGTTTGGGGCTAGATACGCAGTATTTT
TRBJ2-1 NA TRBV7-9 NA CASSPDLRQFF TGTGCCAGCAGCCCAGACTTGAGGCAGTTCTTC
TRBJ1-2 few TRBV11-2 NA CASSLVGGAGGLGYTF TGTGCCAGCAGCTTAGTTGGTGGCGCAGGTGGTCTTGGCTACACCTTC
TRBJ2-1 few TRBV4-2 TRBD2 CASSQDTPSGRLARGYNEQFF TGTGCCAGCAGCCAAGATACCCCTAGCGGAAGACTCGCCCGTGGCTACAATGAGCAGTTCTTC
TRBJ2-5 NA TRBV5-1 NA CASSFGSQETQYF TGCGCCAGCAGCTTCGGGAGTCAAGAGACCCAGTACTTC
TRBJ2-1 once TRBV5-1 TRBD1 CASSEAGGGLVYNEQFF TGCGCCAGCAGTGAGGCAGGGGGCGGATTAGTGTACAATGAGCAGTTCTTC
TRBJ2-1 NA TRBV19 TRBD2 CASTKAGVRNEQFF TGTGCCAGTACCAAAGCGGGAGTAAGGAATGAGCAGTTCTTC
TRBJ1-4 NA TRBV9 TRBD1 CASSPTAGGEKLFF TGTGCCAGCAGCCCTACTGCAGGGGGGGAAAAACTGTTTTTT
TRBJ1-4 NA TRBV5-1 NA CASSPRATNEKLFF TGCGCCAGCAGCCCGCGTGCAACTAATGAAAAACTGTTTTTT
TRBJ2-2 NA TRBV23-1 NA CASSQSPPQGTGELFF TGCGCCAGCAGTCAATCCCCTCCCCAGGGAACCGGGGAGCTGTTTTTT
TRBJ1-2 NA TRBV18 TRBD1 CASSPGAGGGYTF TGTGCCAGCTCACCTGGCGCAGGGGGCGGCTACACCTTC
TRBJ1-5 NA TRBV2 NA CASSRDQPQHF TGTGCCAGCAGCAGGGATCAGCCCCAGCATTTT
TRBJ2-1 NA TRBV9 NA CASSVGGQYNEQFF TGTGCCAGCAGCGTCGGGGGACAGTACAATGAGCAGTTCTTC
TRBJ2-7 few TRBV30 NA CAWSVLIEQYF TGTGCCTGGAGTGTACTCATCGAGCAGTACTTC
TRBJ2-1 NA TRBV7-6 NA CASSLGLTDSYNEQFF TGTGCCAGCAGCTTGGGGCTGACGGATTCCTACAATGAGCAGTTCTTC
TRBJ2-3 NA TRBV7-2 TRBD1 CASSVDRADTQYF TGTGCCAGCAGCGTTGACAGGGCAGATACGCAGTATTTT
TRBJ2-7 NA TRBV2 TRBD1 CASKSGTGTLGEQYF TGTGCCAGCAAGTCTGGGACAGGGACCTTAGGGGAGCAGTACTTC
TRBJ1-4 NA TRBV15 NA CATSRRTLNNEKLFF TGTGCCACCAGCCGGCGGACATTGAATAATGAAAAACTGTTTTTT
TRBJ2-7 few TRBV20-1 NA CSAVKRYEQYF TGCAGTGCTGTCAAGCGATACGAGCAGTACTTC
TRBJ2-3 NA TRBV19 NA CASSMWGPTDTQYF TGTGCCAGTAGTATGTGGGGGCCCACAGATACGCAGTATTTT
TRBJ1-3 NA TRBV30 TRBD1 CASQGAGNTIYF TGTGCCTCACAGGGGGCTGGAAACACCATATATTTT
TRBJ2-3 NA TRBV5-1 NA CASSSLPSGDTQYF TGCGCCAGCAGCTCCTTACCTTCCGGGGATACGCAGTATTTT
TRBJ1-2 few TRBV2 NA CASSEARGSYGYTF TGTGCCAGCAGTGAAGCCAGAGGGTCCTATGGCTACACCTTC